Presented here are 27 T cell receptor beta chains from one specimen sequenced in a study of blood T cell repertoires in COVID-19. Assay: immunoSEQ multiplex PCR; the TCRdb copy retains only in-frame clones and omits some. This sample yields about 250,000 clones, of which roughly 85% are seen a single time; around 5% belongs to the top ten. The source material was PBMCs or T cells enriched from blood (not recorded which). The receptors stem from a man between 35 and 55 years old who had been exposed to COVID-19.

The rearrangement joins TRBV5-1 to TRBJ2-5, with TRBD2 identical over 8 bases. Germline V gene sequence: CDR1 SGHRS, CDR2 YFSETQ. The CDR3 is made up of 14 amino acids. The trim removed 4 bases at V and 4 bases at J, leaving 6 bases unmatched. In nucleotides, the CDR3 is TGCGCCAGCAGCCGCGAGAGCGGGAGAGAGACCCAGTACTTC. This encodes CASSRESGRETQYF.

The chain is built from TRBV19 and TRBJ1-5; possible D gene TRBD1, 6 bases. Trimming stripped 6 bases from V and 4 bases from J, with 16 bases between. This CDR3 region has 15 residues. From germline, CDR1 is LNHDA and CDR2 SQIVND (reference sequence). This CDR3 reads CASSTPGAGNQPQHF. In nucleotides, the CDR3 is TGTGCCAGTAGCACCCCAGGGGCAGGGAATCAGCCCCAGCATTTT.

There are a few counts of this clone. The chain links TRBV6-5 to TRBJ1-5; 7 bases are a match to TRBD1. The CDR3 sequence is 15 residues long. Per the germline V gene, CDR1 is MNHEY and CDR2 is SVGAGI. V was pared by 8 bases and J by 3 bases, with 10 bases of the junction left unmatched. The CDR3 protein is CASGTPGQYNQPQHF. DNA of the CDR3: TGTGCCAGCGGGACTCCGGGACAGTACAATCAGCCCCAGCATTTT.

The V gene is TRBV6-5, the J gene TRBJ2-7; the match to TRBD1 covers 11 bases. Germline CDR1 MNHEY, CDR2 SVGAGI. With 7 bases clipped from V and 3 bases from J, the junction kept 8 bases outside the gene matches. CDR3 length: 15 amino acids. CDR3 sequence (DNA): TGTGCCAGCAACGGACAGGGACAGGGGGACTACGAGCAGTACTTC. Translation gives CASNGQGQGDYEQYF.

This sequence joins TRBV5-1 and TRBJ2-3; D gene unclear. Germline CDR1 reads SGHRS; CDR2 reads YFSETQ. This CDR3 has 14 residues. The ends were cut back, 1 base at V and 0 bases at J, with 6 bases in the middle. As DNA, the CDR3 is TGCGCCAGCAGCTTGACTATCAGCACAGATACGCAGTATTTT. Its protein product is CASSLTISTDTQYF.

The CDR3 DNA reads as TGTGCCAGCAGCAAAGTACCTTCAGGCTGGAAAGACAATGAGCAGTTCTTC. Translation gives CASSKVPSGWKDNEQFF. V is TRBV21-1 and J is TRBJ2-1; the table's D call, TRBD1, was not checked against the DNA. TRBV21-1 represents a pseudogene. CDR3 length: 17 residues.

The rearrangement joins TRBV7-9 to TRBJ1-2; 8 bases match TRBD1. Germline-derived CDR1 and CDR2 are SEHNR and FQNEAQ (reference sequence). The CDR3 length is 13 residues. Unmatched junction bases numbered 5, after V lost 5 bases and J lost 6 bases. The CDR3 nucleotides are TGTGCCAGCAGCCGAAACAGGGGGAATGGCTACACCTTC. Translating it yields CASSRNRGNGYTF.

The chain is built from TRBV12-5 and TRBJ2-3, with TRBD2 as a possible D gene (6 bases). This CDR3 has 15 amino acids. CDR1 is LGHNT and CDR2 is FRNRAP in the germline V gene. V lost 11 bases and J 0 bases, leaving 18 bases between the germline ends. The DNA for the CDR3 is TGTGCTCACAGTGATAGCGGAGGGAGCACAGATACGCAGTATTTT. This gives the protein CAHSDSGGSTDTQYF.

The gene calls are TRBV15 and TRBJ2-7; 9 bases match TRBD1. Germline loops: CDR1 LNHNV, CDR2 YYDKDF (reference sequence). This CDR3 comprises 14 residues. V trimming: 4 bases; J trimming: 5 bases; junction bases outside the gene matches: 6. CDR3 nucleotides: TGTGCCACCAGCAAGGGACAGGGCGCCGACGAGCAGTACTTC. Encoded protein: CATSKGQGADEQYF.

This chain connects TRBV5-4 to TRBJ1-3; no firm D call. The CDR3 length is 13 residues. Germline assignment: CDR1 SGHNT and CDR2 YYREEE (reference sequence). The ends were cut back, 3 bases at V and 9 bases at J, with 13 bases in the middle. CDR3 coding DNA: TGTGCCAGCAGCTCGGGTGTGGCCGGCACCATATATTTT. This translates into CASSSGVAGTIYF. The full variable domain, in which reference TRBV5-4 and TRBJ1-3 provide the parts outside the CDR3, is ETGVTQSPTHLIKTRGQQVTLRCSSQSGHNTVSWYQQALGQGPQFIFQYYREEENGRGNFPPRFSGLQFPNYSSELNVNALELDDSALYLCASSSGVAGTIYFGEGSWLTVV.

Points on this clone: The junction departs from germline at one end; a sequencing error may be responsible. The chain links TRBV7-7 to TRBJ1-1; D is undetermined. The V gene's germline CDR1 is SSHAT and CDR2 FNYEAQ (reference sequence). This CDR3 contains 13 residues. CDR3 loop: CASSLSQNTEAFF. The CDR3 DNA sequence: TGTGCTAGCAGCTTATCCCAGAACACTGAAGCTTTCTTT.

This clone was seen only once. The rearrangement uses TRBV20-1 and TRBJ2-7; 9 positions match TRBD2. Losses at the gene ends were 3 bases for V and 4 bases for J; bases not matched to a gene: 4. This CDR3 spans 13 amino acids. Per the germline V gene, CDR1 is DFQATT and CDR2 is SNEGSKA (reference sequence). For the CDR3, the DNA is TGCAGTGCTAGTCCTAGCGGGAAGTACGAGCAGTACTTC. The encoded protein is CSASPSGKYEQYF.

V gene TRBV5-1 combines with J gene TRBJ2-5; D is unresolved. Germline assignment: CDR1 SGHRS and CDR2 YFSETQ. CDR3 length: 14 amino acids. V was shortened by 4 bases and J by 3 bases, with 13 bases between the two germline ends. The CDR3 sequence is CASSLPQAKETQYF. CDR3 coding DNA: TGCGCCAGCAGCCTCCCCCAAGCCAAAGAGACCCAGTACTTC.

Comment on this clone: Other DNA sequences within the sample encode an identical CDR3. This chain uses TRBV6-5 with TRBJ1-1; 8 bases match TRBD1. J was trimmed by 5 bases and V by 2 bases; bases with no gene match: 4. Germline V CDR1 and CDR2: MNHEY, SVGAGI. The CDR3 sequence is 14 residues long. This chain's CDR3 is CASSYGTGGTEAFF. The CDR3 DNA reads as TGTGCCAGCAGTTACGGAACAGGGGGGACTGAAGCTTTCTTT.

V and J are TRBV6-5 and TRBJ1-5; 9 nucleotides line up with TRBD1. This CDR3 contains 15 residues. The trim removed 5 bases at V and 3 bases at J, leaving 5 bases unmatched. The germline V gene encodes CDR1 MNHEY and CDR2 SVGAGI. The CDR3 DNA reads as TGTGCCAGCAGTCCGGGGACAGGGCCCAATCAGCCCCAGCATTTT. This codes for CASSPGTGPNQPQHF.

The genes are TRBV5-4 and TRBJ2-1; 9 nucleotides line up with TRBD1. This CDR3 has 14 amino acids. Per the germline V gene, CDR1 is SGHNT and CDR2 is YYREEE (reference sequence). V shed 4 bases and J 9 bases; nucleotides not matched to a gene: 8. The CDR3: CASSPDRGTTEQFF. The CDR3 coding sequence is TGTGCCAGCAGCCCAGACAGGGGGACAACTGAGCAGTTCTTC.

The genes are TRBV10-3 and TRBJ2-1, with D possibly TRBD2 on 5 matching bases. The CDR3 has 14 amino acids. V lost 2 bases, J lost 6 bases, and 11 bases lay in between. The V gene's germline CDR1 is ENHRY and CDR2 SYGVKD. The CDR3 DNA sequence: TGTGCCATCAGTGAGGGGAACAGCGGCAATGAGCAGTTCTTC. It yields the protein CAISEGNSGNEQFF.

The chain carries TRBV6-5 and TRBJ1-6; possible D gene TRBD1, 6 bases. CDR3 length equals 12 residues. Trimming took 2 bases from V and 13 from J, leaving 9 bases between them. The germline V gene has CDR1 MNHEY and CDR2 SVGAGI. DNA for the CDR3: TGTGCCAGCAGTTACCTACAGGGTCCCCTCCACTTT. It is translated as CASSYLQGPLHF.

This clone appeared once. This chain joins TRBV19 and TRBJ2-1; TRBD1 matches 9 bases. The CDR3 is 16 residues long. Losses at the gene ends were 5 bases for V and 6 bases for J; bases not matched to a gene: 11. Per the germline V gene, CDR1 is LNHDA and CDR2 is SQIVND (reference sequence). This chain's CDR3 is CASSVLTGTGLNEQFF. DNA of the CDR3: TGTGCCAGTAGTGTACTAACAGGGACAGGGCTCAATGAGCAGTTCTTC. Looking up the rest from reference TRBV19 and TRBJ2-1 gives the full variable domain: DGGITQSPKYLFRKEGQNVTLSCEQNLNHDAMYWYRQDPGQGLRLIYYSQIVNDFQKGDIAEGYSVSREKKESFPLTVTSAQKNPTAFYLCASSVLTGTGLNEQFFGPGTRLTVL.

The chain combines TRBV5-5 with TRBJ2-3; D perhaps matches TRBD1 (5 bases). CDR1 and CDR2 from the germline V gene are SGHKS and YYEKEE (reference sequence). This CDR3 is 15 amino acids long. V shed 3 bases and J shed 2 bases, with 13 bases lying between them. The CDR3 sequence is CASSSTGPHTDTQYF. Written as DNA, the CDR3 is TGTGCCAGCAGCTCCACAGGCCCACACACAGATACGCAGTATTTT. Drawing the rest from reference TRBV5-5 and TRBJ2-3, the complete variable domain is DAGVTQSPTHLIKTRGQQVTLRCSPISGHKSVSWYQQVLGQGPQFIFQYYEKEERGRGNFPDRFSARQFPNYSSELNVNALLLGDSALYLCASSSTGPHTDTQYFGPGTRLTVL.

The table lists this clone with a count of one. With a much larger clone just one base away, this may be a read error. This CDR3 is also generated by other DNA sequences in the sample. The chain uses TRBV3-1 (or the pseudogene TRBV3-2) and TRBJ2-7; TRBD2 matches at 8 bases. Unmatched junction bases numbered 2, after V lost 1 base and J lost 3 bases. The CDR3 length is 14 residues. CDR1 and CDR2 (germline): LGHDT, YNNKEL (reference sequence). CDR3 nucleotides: TGTGCCAGCAGCCAAGCCAGCGGGAGCTACGAGCAGTACTTC. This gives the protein CASSQASGSYEQYF.

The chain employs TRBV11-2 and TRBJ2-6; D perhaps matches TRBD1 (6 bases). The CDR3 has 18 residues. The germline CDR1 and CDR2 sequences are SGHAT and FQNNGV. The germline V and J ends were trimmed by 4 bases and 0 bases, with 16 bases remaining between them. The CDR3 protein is CASSWTVDRSSGANVLTF. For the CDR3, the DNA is TGTGCCAGCAGCTGGACAGTAGACCGTTCCTCTGGGGCCAACGTCCTGACTTTC.

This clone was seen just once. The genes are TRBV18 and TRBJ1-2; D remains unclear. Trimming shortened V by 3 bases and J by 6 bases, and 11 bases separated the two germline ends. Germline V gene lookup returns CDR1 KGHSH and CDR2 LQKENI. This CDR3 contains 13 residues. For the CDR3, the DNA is TGTGCCAGCTCACCGTCGTTGTCGGATGGCTACACCTTC. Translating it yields CASSPSLSDGYTF.

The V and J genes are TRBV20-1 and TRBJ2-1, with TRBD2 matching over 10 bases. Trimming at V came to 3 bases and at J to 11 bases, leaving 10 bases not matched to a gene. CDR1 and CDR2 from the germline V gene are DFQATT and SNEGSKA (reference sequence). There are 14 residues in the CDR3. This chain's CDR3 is CSASGAGGSWKQFF. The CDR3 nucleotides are TGCAGTGCTAGTGGAGCGGGAGGGTCTTGGAAGCAGTTCTTC.

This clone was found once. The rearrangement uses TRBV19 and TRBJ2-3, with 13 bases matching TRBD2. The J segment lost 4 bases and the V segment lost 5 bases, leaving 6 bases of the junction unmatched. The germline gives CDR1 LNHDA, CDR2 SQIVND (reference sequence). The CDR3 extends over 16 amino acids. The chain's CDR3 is CASSHPGLAGPDTQYF. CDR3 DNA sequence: TGTGCCAGTAGTCATCCGGGACTAGCGGGGCCAGATACGCAGTATTTT. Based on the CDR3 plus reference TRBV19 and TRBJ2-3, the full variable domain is DGGITQSPKYLFRKEGQNVTLSCEQNLNHDAMYWYRQDPGQGLRLIYYSQIVNDFQKGDIAEGYSVSREKKESFPLTVTSAQKNPTAFYLCASSHPGLAGPDTQYFGPGTRLTVL.

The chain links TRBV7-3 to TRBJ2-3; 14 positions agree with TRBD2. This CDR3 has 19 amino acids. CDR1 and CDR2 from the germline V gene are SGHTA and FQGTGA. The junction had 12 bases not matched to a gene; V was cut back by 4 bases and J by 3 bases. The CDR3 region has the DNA TGTGCCAGCAGCTCTATACCGGGACTAGCGGGAGATAAAACAGATACGCAGTATTTT. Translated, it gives CASSSIPGLAGDKTDTQYF.

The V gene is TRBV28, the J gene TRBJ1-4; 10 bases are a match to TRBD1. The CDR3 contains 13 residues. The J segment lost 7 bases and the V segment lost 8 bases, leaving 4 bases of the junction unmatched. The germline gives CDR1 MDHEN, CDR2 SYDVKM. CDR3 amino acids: CASAGQGGEKLFF. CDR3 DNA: TGTGCCAGCGCCGGACAGGGGGGTGAAAAACTGTTTTTT.